This entry lists 25 T cell receptor beta chains sequenced from one sample in a study of beta chain features in type 1 diabetes. Study conclusions and caveats: For Type 1 diabetes patients, all four CD4+ subsets carried TCRB CDR3s that were moderately but significantly shorter.

TCRB transcripts that were expressed got sequenced, as all of the isolated RNA had been reverse transcribed. The protocol was immunoSEQ multiplex PCR, while the TCRdb copy is restricted to in-frame clones and leaves out a portion. The sample records 500,000 to 850,000 clones, around 15% being singletons. These receptors have no known antigen. Sequencing was performed on naive CD4+ T cells from blood. All receptors derive from a man aged 18 to 29 with type 1 diabetes.

This clone has a handful of counts. This chain links TRBV2 with TRBJ2-3; no definite D call. In germline, CDR1 is SNHLY, CDR2 FYNNEI. Trimming took off 7 bases at V and 3 bases at J, with 8 bases between the two ends. The CDR3 spans 12 residues. For the CDR3, the DNA is TGTGCCAGCAACCTTCGTACAGATACGCAGTATTTT. This gives the protein CASNLRTDTQYF.

CDR3 region: CASSLVGFNEQFF. The CDR3 coding sequence is TGTGCCAGTTCGTTGGTGGGCTTTAATGAGCAGTTCTTC. The chain combines TRBV19 with TRBJ2-1; D remains unclear. V shed 8 bases and J shed 7 bases, with 15 bases lying between them. The germline CDR1 and CDR2 sequences are LNHDA and SQIVND (reference sequence). CDR3 length: 13 residues.

This clone was found a few times. Other DNA sequences in the sample encode the same CDR3. The chain uses TRBV30 and TRBJ1-5, with TRBD1 matching over 9 bases. Germline assignment: CDR1 GTSNPN and CDR2 SVGIG (reference sequence). This CDR3 spans 14 amino acids. V dropped 1 base and J dropped 5; count of bases not matched to a gene: 3. The CDR3 DNA reads TGTGCCTGGAGTGGGGGACAGGGTGATCAGCCCCAGCATTTT. Its translation is CAWSGGQGDQPQHF. The variable domain in full, with the rest retrieved from reference TRBV30 and TRBJ1-5, is SQTIHQWPATLVQPVGSPLSLECTVEGTSNPNLYWYRQAAGRGLQLLFYSVGIGQISSEVPQNLSASRPQDRQFILSSKKLLLSDSGFYLCAWSGGQGDQPQHFGDGTRLSIL.

This clone was seen a few times. The chain couples TRBV6-6 to TRBJ2-5; tentative D call: TRBD1 (5 bases). This CDR3 comprises 13 residues. Germline CDR1 MNHNY, CDR2 SVGAGI (reference sequence). V was pared by 6 bases and J by 2 bases, with 10 bases between. DNA for the CDR3: TGTGCCAGCAGATACAGGTCTCAAGAGACCCAGTACTTC. Its protein product is CASRYRSQETQYF.

This clone was seen only a few times. The V gene is TRBV5-1, the J gene TRBJ2-7; TRBD2 matches at 7 bases. Germline V gene data show CDR1 as SGHRS and CDR2 as YFSETQ. The junction had 5 bases not matched to a gene; V was cut back by 5 bases and J by 0 bases. The CDR3 has 14 residues. CDR3 coding DNA: TGCGCCAGCAGTCCCGTAGCGGGCTCCTACGAGCAGTACTTC. Translated, it gives CASSPVAGSYEQYF.

CDR3 loop: CASSEAPAGYGYTF. CDR3 nucleotide sequence: TGTGCCAGCAGTGAAGCGCCGGCTGGTTATGGCTACACCTTC. The gene calls are TRBV6-1 and TRBJ1-2, with D uncertain. The CDR3 contains 14 residues. Trimming pared 0 bases from V and 5 bases from J, leaving 10 bases between. Germline lookup yields CDR1 MNHNS and CDR2 SASEGT.

This clone was counted only a few times. This sequence joins TRBV7-6 and TRBJ2-2, with a weak D call TRBD2 (5 bases). The CDR3 has 14 residues. The V end was cut by 0 bases, the J end by 4 bases, with 6 bases between. Germline values: CDR1 SGHVS, CDR2 FNYEAQ. As DNA, the CDR3 is TGTGCCAGCAGCTTAGCGCGGGTCACCGGGGAGCTGTTTTTT. Translated: CASSLARVTGELFF.

This chain links TRBV9 with TRBJ2-4, with TRBD2 matching 8 bases. V was pared by 4 bases and J by 5 bases, with 5 bases of the junction left unmatched. The germline CDR1 and CDR2 sequences are SGDLS and YYNGEE. This CDR3 is built from 14 residues. The CDR3 region has the DNA TGTGCCAGCAGCCCGGGGGGGCGAGAAAACATTCAGTACTTC. Its protein is CASSPGGRENIQYF.

This clone appeared a few times. The chain links TRBV9 to TRBJ2-3; TRBD1 might be the D (6 bases). The CDR3 is 17 amino acids. V gave up 4 bases and J gave up 3 bases, with 21 bases separating them. Germline lookup yields CDR1 SGDLS and CDR2 YYNGEE. In nucleotides, the CDR3 is TGTGCCAGCAGCACCTCAACAGGGAATGTTGGGACAGATACGCAGTATTTT. It encodes CASSTSTGNVGTDTQYF.

As concerns this clone: The sample has other DNA sequences that encode this CDR3 too. This sequence joins TRBV9 and TRBJ1-1; TRBD1 matches 7 bases. The germline CDR1 and CDR2 sequences are SGDLS and YYNGEE. Trimming took 0 bases from V and 4 from J; bases not matched to a gene: 3. There are 14 residues in the CDR3. CDR3 in amino acids: CASSVDRGGTEAFF. The CDR3 DNA follows: TGTGCCAGCAGCGTAGACAGGGGCGGCACTGAAGCTTTCTTT.

The CDR3 spells CATSRGLMGGYTF. The CDR3 nucleotides read TGTGCCACCAGCAGAGGTCTCATGGGGGGCTACACCTTC. The chain uses TRBV15 and TRBJ1-2; D gene uncertain. V was pared by 1 base and J by 8 bases, with 11 bases between. The germline V gene encodes CDR1 LNHNV and CDR2 YYDKDF (reference sequence). The CDR3 sequence is 13 residues long. The whole variable domain, filled in from reference TRBV15 and TRBJ1-2, reads DAMVIQNPRYQVTQFGKPVTLSCSQTLNHNVMYWYQQKSSQAPKLLFHYYDKDFNNEADTPDNFQSRRPNTSFCFLDIRSPGLGDTAMYLCATSRGLMGGYTFGSGTRLTVV.

CDR3 residues: CAVSLAGLGTPQETQYF. The CDR3 DNA sequence: TGTGCCGTTAGCCTCGCCGGGCTCGGGACTCCCCAAGAGACCCAGTACTTC. V is TRBV19 and J is TRBJ2-5; a possible D gene is TRBD2 (6 bases). V dropped 11 bases and J dropped 1 base, with 26 bases sitting between them. Germline assignment: CDR1 LNHDA and CDR2 SQIVND (reference sequence). The CDR3 is made up of 17 amino acids.

CDR3 loop: CAWRFAGVNNEQFF. In DNA, the CDR3 is TGTGCCTGGAGGTTCGCGGGAGTTAATAATGAGCAGTTCTTC. V usage is TRBV30 and J usage is TRBJ2-1; 7 bases match TRBD2. This CDR3 has 14 amino acids. The trim removed 3 bases at V and 7 bases at J, leaving 9 bases unmatched. The germline CDR1 and CDR2 sequences are GTSNPN and SVGIG (reference sequence).

This clone was picked up one time. The chain uses TRBV30 and TRBJ1-4; D unresolved. Trimming took 4 bases from V and 4 from J, leaving 7 bases between them. The CDR3 is 12 amino acids. Germline CDR1 GTSNPN, CDR2 SVGIG (reference sequence). CDR3: CAWTDYNEKLFF. The CDR3 nucleotides read TGTGCCTGGACAGATTATAATGAAAAACTGTTTTTT.

The CDR3 is CASSFFGQYTDTQYF. The CDR3 coding sequence is TGCGCCAGCAGCTTCTTTGGACAGTACACAGATACGCAGTATTTT. The chain recombines TRBV5-1 with TRBJ2-3; D perhaps matches TRBD1 (6 bases). Trimming stripped 2 bases from V and 2 bases from J, with 12 bases between. Germline V CDR1 and CDR2: SGHRS, YFSETQ. The CDR3 sequence is 15 residues long.

This clone was observed a handful of times. The J gene is TRBJ1-2, the V gene TRBV4-1; 10 bases fit TRBD1. With V trimmed by 5 bases and J by 5 bases, 2 bases remained unmatched. The CDR3 runs 13 residues. CDR1 and CDR2 (germline): MGHRA, YSYEKL. The CDR3, as DNA: TGCGCCAGCAGCGACAGGGGGCTGTATGGCTACACCTTC. Residues: CASSDRGLYGYTF.

The rearrangement joins TRBV2 to TRBJ1-2, with TRBD1 as a possible D gene (5 bases). V lost 7 bases and J 8 bases, leaving 26 bases between the germline ends. Per germline, CDR1 SNHLY and CDR2 FYNNEI. The CDR3 has 16 residues. CDR3: CASNPISSVGTGGYTF. In DNA form, the CDR3 reads TGTGCCAGCAACCCAATCTCTAGTGTTGGGACTGGCGGCTACACCTTC.

Here the CDR3 DNA reads TGTGCCAGCAGCCACTATATGTCCTACAATGAGCAGTTCTTC. Translation: CASSHYMSYNEQFF. The chain combines TRBV14 with TRBJ2-1; unclear D gene. The CDR3 extends over 14 amino acids. Germline loops: CDR1 SGHDN, CDR2 FVKESK. Trimming removed 3 bases from V and 1 base from J, with 7 bases in between.

CDR3 coding DNA: TGTGCCTGGAGTACAGGGTTGGGAGGCTACACCTTC. It specifies CAWSTGLGGYTF. The chain is built from TRBV30 and TRBJ1-2, with a tentative D call TRBD1 (6 bases). Germline loops: CDR1 GTSNPN, CDR2 SVGIG (reference sequence). CDR3 size: 12 residues. V dropped 2 bases and J dropped 8 bases, with 12 bases sitting between them.

This chain links TRBV5-4 with TRBJ2-5, with 12 bases fitting TRBD2. Germline values: CDR1 SGHNT, CDR2 YYREEE (reference sequence). The CDR3 contains 15 residues. Losses at the gene ends were 4 bases for V and 2 bases for J; bases not matched to a gene: 3. In nucleotides, the CDR3 is TGTGCCAGCAGCAATGGACTAGCGGGACAAGAGACCCAGTACTTC. The encoded protein is CASSNGLAGQETQYF.

This clone was counted between two and nine times. The chain recombines TRBV30 with TRBJ2-4; D remains unclear. Trimming left V 3 bases short and J 0 bases short, with 12 bases between. Germline-derived CDR1 and CDR2 are GTSNPN and SVGIG (reference sequence). The CDR3 consists of 15 residues. The CDR3, as DNA: TGTGCCTGGAGCCCGGACGGAATAGCCAAAAACATTCAGTACTTC. Protein product: CAWSPDGIAKNIQYF.

V is TRBV30 and J is TRBJ2-3; TRBD1 matches at 8 bases. Germline CDR1 and CDR2: GTSNPN and SVGIG (reference sequence). CDR3 length equals 15 residues. V was clipped by 0 bases and J by 6 bases; unmatched bases: 8. CDR3 nucleotide sequence: TGTGCCTGGAGTGTGAGGACAGGGATTACGGATACGCAGTATTTT. Protein product: CAWSVRTGITDTQYF.

The V and J genes are TRBV5-1 and TRBJ2-7; D possibly uses TRBD1 or TRBD2 (6 bases each). This CDR3 has 15 residues. Trimming left V 4 bases short and J 5 bases short, with 19 bases between. Germline V gene sequence: CDR1 SGHRS, CDR2 YFSETQ. The CDR3 loop is CASSPPQGWGDEQYF. The CDR3 nucleotides read TGCGCCAGCAGCCCGCCTCAGGGGTGGGGGGACGAGCAGTACTTC.

This chain connects TRBV30 to TRBJ1-1; TRBD1 is a possible D gene (5 bases). Germline lookup yields CDR1 GTSNPN and CDR2 SVGIG (reference sequence). This CDR3 has 15 residues. Trimming left V 8 bases short and J 0 bases short, with 19 bases between. The CDR3 DNA is TGTGCCGGTACCGCAGGGTGGCACATGAACACTGAAGCTTTCTTT. This sequence encodes CAGTAGWHMNTEAFF.

The chain recombines TRBV15 with TRBJ2-7; D gene uncertain. The CDR3 consists of 13 residues. Germline assignment: CDR1 LNHNV and CDR2 YYDKDF (reference sequence). V shed 0 bases and J shed 5 bases, with 8 bases lying between them. The chain's CDR3 is CATSRDIPNEQYF. In DNA form, the CDR3 reads TGTGCCACCAGCAGAGATATCCCTAACGAGCAGTACTTC.